These 24 T cell receptor beta chains were all obtained from the same sample, sequenced in a study of blood T cell repertoires in COVID-19. Clones were read by immunoSEQ multiplex PCR, and TCRdb kept only the in-frame ones, dropping some. The table has 96,000 or so clones, nearly 90% seen once. Material: peripheral blood. These receptors were collected from an elderly woman with acute or convalescent COVID-19.

The CDR3 DNA is TGCGCCAGCAGCTTGAAGGGGACAGCAAATTCTTACGAGCAGTACTTC. This codes for CASSLKGTANSYEQYF. The chain links TRBV5-1 to TRBJ2-7; 7 bases map to TRBD1. V lost 1 base and J lost 4; bases outside the gene matches: 11. Germline assignment: CDR1 SGHRS and CDR2 YFSETQ. The CDR3 is 16 amino acids.

This chain joins TRBV5-8 and TRBJ2-5; weak D call: TRBD2 (5 bases). With 2 bases removed from V and 5 bases from J, the gap between germline ends came to 10 bases. CDR1 is SGHTS, CDR2 YDEGEE, per germline. The CDR3 extends over 13 amino acids. Here the CDR3 reads CASSLGRAETQYF. As DNA, the CDR3 is TGTGCCAGCAGCTTAGGGAGAGCGGAGACCCAGTACTTC.

The J gene is TRBJ1-3, the V gene TRBV7-8; D is unclear. CDR1 is SGHVS and CDR2 is FQNEAQ in the germline V gene. The V and J ends lost 1 base and 0 bases respectively, with 7 bases between them. The CDR3 totals 15 residues. CDR3 bases: TGTGCCAGCAGCTTAGATAGACTCTCTGGAAACACCATATATTTT. Protein sequence: CASSLDRLSGNTIYF. The complete variable domain, with remaining parts taken from reference TRBV7-8 and TRBJ1-3, reads GAGVSQSPRYKVAKRGQDVALRCDPISGHVSLFWYQQALGQGPEFLTYFQNEAQLDKSGLPSDRFFAERPEGSVSTLKIQRTQQEDSAVYLCASSLDRLSGNTIYFGEGSWLTVV.

The chain has TRBV6-4 and TRBJ1-6; D is unresolved. CDR1 and CDR2 (germline): MRHNA, SNTAGT. The CDR3 extends over 15 amino acids. V lost 8 bases to trimming and J lost 0 bases, with 11 bases between them. CDR3 coding DNA: TGTGCCAGCCGACCAGGTAGCTCCTATAATTCACCCCTCCACTTT. Its protein is CASRPGSSYNSPLHF.

The chain links TRBV7-9 to TRBJ2-7, with 7 positions matching TRBD1. Germline V gives CDR1 SEHNR, CDR2 FQNEAQ (reference sequence). The CDR3 length is 14 residues. Losses at the gene ends were 5 bases for V and 4 bases for J; bases not matched to a gene: 8. CDR3 coding DNA: TGTGCCAGCAGCCTACAGGGGACGCAGTACGAGCAGTACTTC. It encodes CASSLQGTQYEQYF.

This clone was counted only a few times. The chain joins TRBV9 to TRBJ2-2; TRBD2 agrees at 11 bases. The CDR3 sequence is 17 residues long. The ends lost 5 bases at V and 2 bases at J; junction bases unmatched: 8. Per the germline V gene, CDR1 is SGDLS and CDR2 is YYNGEE. The CDR3 region has the DNA TGTGCCAGCAGAGCACTAGCGGGGGCCTCTAACACCGGGGAGCTGTTTTTT. Its translation: CASRALAGASNTGELFF.

The rearrangement links TRBV18 to TRBJ1-2, with 7 bases identical to TRBD1. The germline V gene encodes CDR1 KGHSH and CDR2 LQKENI. The CDR3 is 13 amino acids. After removal of 6 bases from V and 8 bases from J, the junction contained 9 bases not matched to a gene. The CDR3 spells CASSIDRAGGYTF. CDR3 sequence (DNA): TGTGCCAGCTCTATCGACAGGGCGGGCGGCTACACCTTC.

The CDR3 DNA reads TGTGCCAGCTCACCAGACAGGGCGACTGAAGCTTTCTTT. This sequence encodes CASSPDRATEAFF. The chain carries TRBV18 and TRBJ1-1; the match to TRBD1 covers 7 bases. The germline CDR1 and CDR2 sequences are KGHSH and LQKENI. The CDR3 spans 13 residues. Trimming removed 2 bases from V and 5 bases from J; junction bases left unmatched: 2. Combining the CDR3 with reference TRBV18 and TRBJ1-1 gives the whole variable domain NAGVMQNPRHLVRRRGQEARLRCSPMKGHSHVYWYRQLPEEGLKFMVYLQKENIIDESGMPKERFSAEFPKEGPSILRIQQVVRGDSAAYFCASSPDRATEAFFGQGTRLTVV.

As DNA, the CDR3 is TGTGCCAGCAGCCTACAGGGGGCCTCTGGCTACACCTTC. Its protein is CASSLQGASGYTF. The V gene is TRBV7-9, the J gene TRBJ1-2; 9 bases line up with TRBD1. The CDR3 covers 13 residues. The trim removed 5 bases at V and 7 bases at J, leaving 5 bases unmatched. CDR1 is SEHNR, CDR2 FQNEAQ, per germline (reference sequence).

The chain joins TRBV9 to TRBJ2-7; TRBD1 matches at 7 bases. The CDR3 extends over 14 amino acids. The V segment lost 3 bases and the J segment 3 bases; nucleotides outside the gene matches: 6. Germline CDR1 SGDLS, CDR2 YYNGEE. The CDR3 protein is CASSASGQDYEQYF. The CDR3 DNA reads as TGTGCCAGCAGCGCCTCAGGACAGGACTACGAGCAGTACTTC.

V is TRBV19 and J is TRBJ1-6; the match to TRBD1 covers 7 bases. Per germline, CDR1 LNHDA and CDR2 SQIVND (reference sequence). The CDR3 extends over 15 amino acids. Trimming cost V 5 bases and J 4 bases; bases outside gene matches: 5. The CDR3 DNA is TGTGCCAGTAGTGGGGGACAGAGATATAATTCACCCCTCCACTTT. Amino acids: CASSGGQRYNSPLHF.

V usage is TRBV12-3 or TRBV12-4 and J usage is TRBJ1-2; tentatively, D is TRBD1 (6 bases). The V and J ends lost 6 bases and 8 bases respectively, with 16 bases between them. The CDR3 is made up of 13 amino acids. The CDR3 spells CASSYGGQFGYTF. CDR3 nucleotide sequence: TGTGCCAGCAGCTACGGTGGACAGTTCGGCTACACCTTC.

This clone has a handful of counts. This chain joins TRBV7-8 and TRBJ1-2, with a possible D match to TRBD1 (6 bases). The V gene's germline CDR1 is SGHVS and CDR2 FQNEAQ. Trimming cost V 0 bases and J 2 bases, with 10 bases left between them. CDR3 size: 15 residues. CDR3 bases: TGTGCCAGCAGCTTAGCGCACAGGGAGAACTATGGCTACACCTTC. Translation gives CASSLAHRENYGYTF.

The chain carries TRBV27 and TRBJ1-1; D ambiguous. Trimming cost V 5 bases and J 0 bases, with 13 bases left between them. The CDR3 sequence is 15 residues long. Germline V gives CDR1 MNHEY, CDR2 SMNVEV (reference sequence). In DNA, the CDR3 is TGTGCCAGCAGTCCCCAGACACGAATGAACACTGAAGCTTTCTTT. Protein product: CASSPQTRMNTEAFF.

The chain has TRBV12-3 or TRBV12-4 and TRBJ1-2; D unresolved. The CDR3 loop spans 11 amino acids. The CDR3 region has the DNA TGTGCAGTCGGGGTTGGCTATGGCTACACCTTC. Amino acid sequence: CAVGVGYGYTF.

This chain joins TRBV3-1 (or the pseudogene TRBV3-2) and TRBJ2-2; 8 bases are a match to TRBD2. Germline V lookup: CDR1 LGHDT, CDR2 YNNKEL (reference sequence). The CDR3 has 14 amino acids. V lost 5 bases to trimming and J lost 7 bases; unmatched junction nucleotides: 6. The CDR3: CASSSLAADGELFF. The CDR3 DNA is TGTGCCAGCAGCTCACTAGCGGCAGACGGGGAGCTGTTTTTT.

The V call is TRBV6-2 or TRBV6-3, the J call TRBJ2-6; D possibly corresponds to TRBD1 (6 bases). This CDR3 comprises 16 residues. Germline V gene data show CDR1 as MNHEY and CDR2 as SVGEGT. The V and J ends lost 2 bases and 3 bases respectively, with 11 bases between them. The chain's CDR3 is CASSYRTGYGANVLTF. CDR3 nucleotides: TGTGCCAGCAGTTACCGCACAGGGTATGGGGCCAACGTCCTGACTTTC.

This rearrangement joins TRBV19 to TRBJ2-1; D perhaps matches TRBD2 (6 bases). The CDR3 loop spans 14 amino acids. V lost 5 bases and J 3 bases, leaving 11 bases between the germline ends. Germline V gives CDR1 LNHDA, CDR2 SQIVND (reference sequence). CDR3: CASSWAGSYNEQFF. In DNA form, the CDR3 reads TGTGCCAGTAGTTGGGCGGGAAGCTACAATGAGCAGTTCTTC.

This chain connects TRBV2 to TRBJ2-1; tentative D call: TRBD2 (5 bases). Germline V gene lookup returns CDR1 SNHLY and CDR2 FYNNEI. This CDR3 has 16 residues. With 6 bases removed from V and 0 bases from J, the gap between germline ends came to 15 bases. CDR3 in amino acids: CASSPFSVSSYNEQFF. Here the CDR3 DNA reads TGTGCCAGCAGCCCGTTTAGCGTGAGCTCCTACAATGAGCAGTTCTTC. Variable domain in full (rest from reference TRBV2 and TRBJ2-1): EPEVTQTPSHQVTQMGQEVILRCVPISNHLYFYWYRQILGQKVEFLVSFYNNEISEKSEIFDDQFSVERPDGSNFTLKIRSTKLEDSAMYFCASSPFSVSSYNEQFFGPGTRLTVL.

The chain carries TRBV24-1 and TRBJ2-2; TRBD1 matches 10 bases. The V gene's germline CDR1 is KGHDR and CDR2 SFDVKD. This CDR3 spans 16 amino acids. V was pared by 5 bases and J by 7 bases, with 9 bases of the junction left unmatched. As DNA, the CDR3 is TGTGCCACCAGTGGATCCCGGGACAGGGGTTTCGGGGAGCTGTTTTTT. Protein product: CATSGSRDRGFGELFF.

V and J are TRBV30 and TRBJ1-1; 7 nucleotides line up with TRBD1. Germline V gene sequence: CDR1 GTSNPN, CDR2 SVGIG (reference sequence). V dropped 3 bases and J dropped 5; count of bases not matched to a gene: 9. This CDR3 is built from 14 residues. CDR3 coding DNA: TGTGCCTGGAGCCGTGTAGGGGGCGAAACTGAAGCTTTCTTT. Amino acids: CAWSRVGGETEAFF.

The J gene is TRBJ1-1, the V gene TRBV5-1, with D possibly TRBD1 on 6 matching bases. Trimming removed 3 bases at V and 0 bases at J, with 12 bases between. Germline lookup yields CDR1 SGHRS and CDR2 YFSETQ. The CDR3 length is 15 residues. This CDR3 is CASSSTDRMNTEAFF. CDR3 nucleotide sequence: TGCGCCAGCAGCTCGACGGACAGAATGAACACTGAAGCTTTCTTT.

The chain has TRBV5-4 and TRBJ1-2, with D unclear. The CDR3 spans 12 residues. Trimming removed 0 bases at V and 6 bases at J, with 6 bases between. Germline V gene sequence: CDR1 SGHNT, CDR2 YYREEE (reference sequence). This chain's CDR3 is CASSLDKNGYTF. The CDR3 nucleotides are TGTGCCAGCAGCTTGGACAAAAATGGCTACACCTTC.

The rearrangement joins TRBV13 to TRBJ1-5; tentative D call: TRBD1 (5 bases). The ends were cut back, 7 bases at V and 7 bases at J, with 14 bases in the middle. This CDR3 contains 13 residues. The germline V gene encodes CDR1 PRHDT and CDR2 FYEKMQ (reference sequence). The CDR3 protein is CASTRGEEQPQHF. The CDR3 DNA reads TGTGCCAGCACGAGAGGGGAGGAACAGCCCCAGCATTTT.